This TCR beta chain was identified in a study of blood T cell repertoires in COVID-19. Study information: Samples taken during acute and convalescent COVID-19 were collected in the United States, Italy and Spain. T cells, B-cell-depleted T cells, or PBMCs provided the cDNA or gDNA that served as material.

This CDR3 has 12 amino acids. The germline V gene encodes CDR1 MNHNY and CDR2 SVGAGI (reference sequence). V gave up 6 bases and J gave up 3 bases, with 8 bases separating them. Per the authors' pipeline: From reference gene primer amplification, estimates of nucleated cell counts were derived. Method: immunoSEQ multiplex PCR; TCRdb's copy keeps in-frame clones and lacks some. The DNA was the basis for D and trimming; V, J and clone size are from that table. The table includes around 250,000 clones, approximately 80% detected once. The source of this sequence is a young man who had recovered from COVID-19. Material: peripheral blood. The rearrangement joins TRBV6-6 to TRBJ1-2; D might be TRBD1 (6 bases). Here the CDR3 DNA reads TGTGCCAGCAGCCGACAGGACTATGGCTACACCTTC. Its translation is CASSRQDYGYTF.